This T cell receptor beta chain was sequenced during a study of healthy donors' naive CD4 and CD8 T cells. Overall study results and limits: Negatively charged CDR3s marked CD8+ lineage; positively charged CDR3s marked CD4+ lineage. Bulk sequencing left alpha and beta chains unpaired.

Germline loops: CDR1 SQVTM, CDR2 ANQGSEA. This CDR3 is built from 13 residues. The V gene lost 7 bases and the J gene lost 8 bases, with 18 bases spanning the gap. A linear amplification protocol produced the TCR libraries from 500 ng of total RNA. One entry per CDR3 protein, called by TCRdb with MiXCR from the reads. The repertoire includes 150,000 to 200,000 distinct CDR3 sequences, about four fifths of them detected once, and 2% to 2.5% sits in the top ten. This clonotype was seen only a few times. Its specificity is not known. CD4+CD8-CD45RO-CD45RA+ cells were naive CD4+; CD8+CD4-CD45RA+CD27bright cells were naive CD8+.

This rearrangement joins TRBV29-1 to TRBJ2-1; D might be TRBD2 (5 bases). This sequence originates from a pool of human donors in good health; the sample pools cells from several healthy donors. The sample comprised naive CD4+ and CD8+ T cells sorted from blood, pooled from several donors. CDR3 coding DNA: TGCAGCGCCGCAAGCGGCCTCACGGATGAGCAGTTCTTC. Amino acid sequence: CSAASGLTDEQFF.